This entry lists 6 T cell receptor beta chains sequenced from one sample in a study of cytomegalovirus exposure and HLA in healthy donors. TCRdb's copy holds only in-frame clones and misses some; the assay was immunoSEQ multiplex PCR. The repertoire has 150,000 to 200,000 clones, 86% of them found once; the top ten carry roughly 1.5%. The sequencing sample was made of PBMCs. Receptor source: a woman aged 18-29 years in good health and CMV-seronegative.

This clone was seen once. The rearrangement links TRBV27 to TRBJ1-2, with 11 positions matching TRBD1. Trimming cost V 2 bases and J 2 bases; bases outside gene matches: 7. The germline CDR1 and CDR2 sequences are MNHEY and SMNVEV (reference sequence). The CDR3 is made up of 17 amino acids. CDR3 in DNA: TGTGCCAGCAGTTTACGGACAGGGGGCTGGTTGAACTATGGCTACACCTTC. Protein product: CASSLRTGGWLNYGYTF.

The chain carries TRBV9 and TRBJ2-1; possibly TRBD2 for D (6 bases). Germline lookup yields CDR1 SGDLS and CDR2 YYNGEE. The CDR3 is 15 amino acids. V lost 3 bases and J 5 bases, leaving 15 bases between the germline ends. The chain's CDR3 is CASSGGLAHNNEQFF. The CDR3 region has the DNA TGTGCCAGCAGCGGAGGGCTAGCGCACAACAATGAGCAGTTCTTC.

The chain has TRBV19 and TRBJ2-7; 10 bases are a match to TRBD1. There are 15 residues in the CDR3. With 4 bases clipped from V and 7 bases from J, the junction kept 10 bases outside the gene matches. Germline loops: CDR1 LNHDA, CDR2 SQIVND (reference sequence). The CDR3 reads CASSNPRTGGNEQYF. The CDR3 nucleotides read TGTGCCAGTAGTAACCCCCGGACAGGGGGGAATGAGCAGTACTTC.

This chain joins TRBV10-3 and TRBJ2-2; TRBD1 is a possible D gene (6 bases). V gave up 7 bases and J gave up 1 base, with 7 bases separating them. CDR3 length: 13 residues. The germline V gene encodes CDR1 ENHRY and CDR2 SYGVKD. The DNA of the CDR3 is TGTGCCATCACGGGACAGAACACCGGGGAGCTGTTTTTT. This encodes CAITGQNTGELFF.

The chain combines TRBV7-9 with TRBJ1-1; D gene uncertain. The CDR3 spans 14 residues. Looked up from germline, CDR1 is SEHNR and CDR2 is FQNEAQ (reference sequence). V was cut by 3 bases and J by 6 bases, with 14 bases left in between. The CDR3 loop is CASSFFSGVPEAFF. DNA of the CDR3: TGTGCCAGCAGCTTTTTTTCGGGAGTCCCTGAAGCTTTCTTT.

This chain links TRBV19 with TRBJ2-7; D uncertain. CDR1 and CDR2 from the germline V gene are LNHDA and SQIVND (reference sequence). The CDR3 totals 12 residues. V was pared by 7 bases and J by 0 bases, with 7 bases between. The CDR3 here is CASMGVSYEQYF. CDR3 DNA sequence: TGTGCCAGTATGGGCGTCTCCTACGAGCAGTACTTC.